What follows are 18 T cell receptor beta chains derived from one specimen sequenced in a study of shared clonotypes between healthy human individuals. The protocol was immunoSEQ multiplex PCR, while the TCRdb copy is restricted to in-frame clones and leaves out a portion. The sample comprises about 2.5 million clones, about nine tenths of which are singletons, and 0.3% to 0.45% rests with the top ten. Material for sequencing was naive CD4+ T cells from PBMCs. The subset here: CD45RA+ positively selected. The origin of the receptors is a man between 18 and 29 years old in good health. Some clones in this sample may be carry-over from other donors' samples.

The chain has TRBV5-8 and TRBJ2-3; D is undetermined. This CDR3 spans 16 amino acids. Germline V gene lookup returns CDR1 SGHTS and CDR2 YDEGEE. V gave up 3 bases and J gave up 2 bases, with 16 bases separating them. In DNA, the CDR3 is TGTGCCAGCAGCTCGTTGACTCCATCCAACACAGATACGCAGTATTTT. It encodes CASSSLTPSNTDTQYF. Full variable domain (outside the CDR3, taken from reference TRBV5-8 and TRBJ2-3): EAGVTQSPTHLIKTRGQQATLRCSPISGHTSVYWYQQALGLGLQFLLWYDEGEERNRGNFPPRFSGRQFPNYSSELNVNALELEDSALYLCASSSLTPSNTDTQYFGPGTRLTVL.

The chain uses TRBV7-2 and TRBJ2-3, with 8 bases lining up with TRBD2. The germline V gene has CDR1 SGHTA and CDR2 FQGNSA. This CDR3 has 14 residues. V gave up 5 bases and J gave up 6 bases; unmatched junction bases: 7. The chain's CDR3 is CASSRAGATDTQYF. The CDR3 region has the DNA TGTGCCAGCAGCCGAGCGGGAGCGACCGATACGCAGTATTTT.

The CDR3 region has the DNA TGTGCCAGCAGCCAAGAGTCTCAGTTCTACGAGCAGTACTTC. It translates to CASSQESQFYEQYF. The chain employs TRBV14 and TRBJ2-7; D gene uncertain. This CDR3 is 14 amino acids long. Trimming removed 0 bases at V and 3 bases at J, with 9 bases between. Germline loops: CDR1 SGHDN, CDR2 FVKESK.

A note on this clone: A junction end diverges from the germline sequence, so it may reflect a read error. The rearrangement joins TRBV6-1 to TRBJ2-3; D unclear. Germline-derived CDR1 and CDR2 are MNHNS and SASEGT. The CDR3 has 15 residues. CDR3 loop: CASSEARLGTNTQYF. In nucleotides, the CDR3 is TGTGCCAGCAGTGAAGCGAGGCTAGGCACAAATACGCAGTATTTT.

In its sample, this clone was seen a few times. The rearrangement links TRBV28 to TRBJ1-1; the match to TRBD1 covers 7 bases. Germline V gene lookup returns CDR1 MDHEN and CDR2 SYDVKM. The CDR3 has 13 residues. V dropped 8 bases and J dropped 5; count of bases not matched to a gene: 8. The DNA for the CDR3 is TGTGCCAGCGGGGCAGGGGGAGGGACTGAAGCTTTCTTT. Its translation: CASGAGGGTEAFF. The full variable domain, with the rest looked up from reference TRBV28 and TRBJ1-1, is DVKVTQSSRYLVKRTGEKVFLECVQDMDHENMFWYRQDPGLGLRLIYFSYDVKMKEKGDIPEGYSVSREKKERFSLILESASTNQTSMYLCASGAGGGTEAFFGQGTRLTVV.

The chain carries TRBV9 and TRBJ2-5, with D unclear. The CDR3 sequence is 14 residues long. V lost 1 base to trimming and J lost 5 bases, with 12 bases between them. From germline, CDR1 is SGDLS and CDR2 YYNGEE. The CDR3 DNA reads as TGTGCCAGCAGCGTACTACCCCACGGGGAGACCCAGTACTTC. Amino acid sequence: CASSVLPHGETQYF.

The chain couples TRBV28 to TRBJ1-3; 8 bases line up with TRBD1. Germline values: CDR1 MDHEN, CDR2 SYDVKM. The CDR3 is 15 residues long. V lost 6 bases, J lost 1 base, and 5 bases stayed unmatched. The chain's CDR3 is CASRPRTGSGNTIYF. The DNA for the CDR3 is TGTGCCAGCAGGCCCCGGACAGGGTCTGGAAACACCATATATTTT.

The chain employs TRBV10-3 and TRBJ1-5; possible D gene TRBD1, 6 bases. The CDR3 covers 15 residues. The germline CDR1 and CDR2 sequences are ENHRY and SYGVKD. Between the trimmed V and J ends, which lost 0 bases and 7 bases, there was a span of 13 bases. As DNA, the CDR3 is TGTGCCATCAGTGAGTCTCTAGGGGGTCGCCAGCCCCAGCATTTT. Translated, it gives CAISESLGGRQPQHF.

The rearrangement joins TRBV2 to TRBJ2-2, with 9 bases aligning to TRBD1. The length of the CDR3 is 15 residues. V shed 6 bases, J shed 4 bases, and the junction held 6 bases outside the gene matches. Germline V lookup: CDR1 SNHLY, CDR2 FYNNEI. The chain's CDR3 is CASSVDRGGTGELFF. CDR3 coding DNA: TGTGCCAGCAGCGTGGACAGGGGAGGCACCGGGGAGCTGTTTTTT. The full variable domain, in which reference TRBV2 and TRBJ2-2 provide the parts outside the CDR3, is EPEVTQTPSHQVTQMGQEVILRCVPISNHLYFYWYRQILGQKVEFLVSFYNNEISEKSEIFDDQFSVERPDGSNFTLKIRSTKLEDSAMYFCASSVDRGGTGELFFGEGSRLTVL.

This chain's CDR3 is CASSPRSLGKQFF. The DNA of the CDR3 is TGTGCCAGCAGCCCTCGCAGCTTAGGTAAGCAGTTCTTC. The V gene is TRBV7-8, the J gene TRBJ2-1; D is unresolved. CDR1 and CDR2 (germline): SGHVS, FQNEAQ. The CDR3 is 13 amino acids. V dropped 5 bases and J dropped 11 bases, with 16 bases sitting between them.

This clone was seen once. The same CDR3 is also encoded by other DNA sequences in this sample. J is TRBJ2-7 and V is TRBV7-9; D may be TRBD2 (6 bases). This CDR3 is 13 amino acids long. Germline V CDR1 and CDR2: SEHNR, FQNEAQ (reference sequence). The V end was cut by 0 bases, the J end by 5 bases, with 8 bases between. CDR3 amino acids: CASSLAGGNEQYF. The CDR3 bases are TGTGCCAGCAGCTTAGCGGGAGGCAACGAGCAGTACTTC.

The chain joins TRBV19 to TRBJ1-4, with a possible D match to TRBD1 (5 bases). CDR3 size: 14 residues. Germline CDR1 is LNHDA and CDR2 is SQIVND (reference sequence). The V end was cut by 3 bases, the J end by 3 bases, with 8 bases between. The CDR3, as DNA: TGTGCCAGTAGTATTGGACAAGCTAATGAAAAACTGTTTTTT. The encoded protein is CASSIGQANEKLFF.

This rearrangement joins TRBV4-2 to TRBJ2-5; 7 positions match TRBD2. Trimming removed 4 bases from V and 2 bases from J; junction bases left unmatched: 10. The CDR3 is 16 residues long. Germline V gives CDR1 LGHNA, CDR2 YNFKEQ. CDR3 DNA sequence: TGTGCCAGCAGCCGAACTCGGGCTAGCGGACAAGAGACCCAGTACTTC. This translates into CASSRTRASGQETQYF.

The chain employs TRBV28 and TRBJ2-3; a weak D match, TRBD1 (6 bases). The CDR3 sequence is 13 residues long. The germline CDR1 and CDR2 sequences are MDHEN and SYDVKM. Trimming cost V 6 bases and J 4 bases, with 11 bases left between them. The CDR3 sequence is CASSGDTPDTQYF. The CDR3 nucleotides read TGTGCCAGCAGCGGGGACACTCCAGATACGCAGTATTTT. The full variable domain, with the rest looked up from reference TRBV28 and TRBJ2-3, is DVKVTQSSRYLVKRTGEKVFLECVQDMDHENMFWYRQDPGLGLRLIYFSYDVKMKEKGDIPEGYSVSREKKERFSLILESASTNQTSMYLCASSGDTPDTQYFGPGTRLTVL.

The V gene is TRBV7-5, the J gene TRBJ2-1; TRBD2, as called in the table, went unchecked against the DNA. TRBV7-5 is noted as a pseudogene. This CDR3 is 15 amino acids long. CDR3 sequence reads: CVRSLLAGGPNEQFF. In DNA form, the CDR3 reads TGTGTCAGAAGCTTACTAGCGGGAGGGCCTAATGAGCAGTTCTTC.

The rearrangement links TRBV4-1 to TRBJ2-5; 8 positions agree with TRBD1. The better agreement between TRBJ2-7 and the DNA end casts doubt on the J call. CDR3 length: 15 residues. The germline V gene has CDR1 MGHRA and CDR2 YSYEKL. The CDR3 DNA reads TGCGCCAGCAGCCAACTCCGGGACAGGTTTTACGAGCAGTACTTC. It is translated as CASSQLRDRFYEQYF.

This chain uses TRBV7-3 with TRBJ2-2, with unresolved D. V lost 1 base to trimming and J lost 0 bases, with 12 bases between them. CDR1 is SGHTA, CDR2 FQGTGA, per germline. The CDR3 extends over 17 amino acids. The CDR3 sequence is CASSLIPGQANTGELFF. The CDR3 bases are TGTGCCAGCAGCTTAATTCCTGGGCAGGCGAACACCGGGGAGCTGTTTTTT.

V gene TRBV29-1 combines with J gene TRBJ1-2; TRBD1 is a possible D gene (5 bases). The CDR3 spans 13 residues. V shed 7 bases and J shed 4 bases, with 16 bases lying between them. Germline lookup yields CDR1 SQVTM and CDR2 ANQGSEA. The CDR3 sequence: CSALSRDLYGYTF. Here the CDR3 DNA reads TGCAGCGCCCTCTCCAGGGATCTCTATGGCTACACCTTC.